The 4 T cell receptor beta chains presented below share a single source sample, sequenced in a study of blood T cell repertoires in COVID-19 (dated by TCRdb to between 2020 and 2021). Preparation of the library involved the immunoSEQ multiplex PCR assay. TCRdb holds this immuneACCESS table with in-frame rearrangements only. Some clones are missing; in checked studies, unresolved V genes explain under half, and the rest has no known cause. Recorded for this sample are under 200,000 clones; about four fifths of them occurred a single time. Around 2.9% of the sample is held by the ten biggest clonotypes. The source material was PBMCs or T cells enriched from blood (not recorded which). These receptors all come from a woman aged 25-40 years who had been exposed to COVID-19.

Of note for this clone: Different DNA sequences within this sample yield the same CDR3. The V call is TRBV2, the J call TRBJ1-1, with TRBD1 matching 7 bases. Germline CDR1 SNHLY, CDR2 FYNNEI. J lost 2 bases, V lost 5 bases, and 5 bases had no gene match. CDR3 length equals 14 residues. In DNA form, the CDR3 reads TGTGCCAGCAGTCGACAGGGTGGAAACACTGAAGCTTTCTTT. Translating it yields CASSRQGGNTEAFF.

This chain uses TRBV29-1 with TRBJ1-1; the match to TRBD1 covers 8 bases. V was pared by 3 bases and J by 5 bases, with 5 bases of the junction left unmatched. The CDR3 sequence is 13 residues long. Germline V gene data show CDR1 as SQVTM and CDR2 as ANQGSEA. CDR3 DNA: TGCAGCGTTGAGGCAGGGGGCTCAACTGAAGCTTTCTTT. It translates to CSVEAGGSTEAFF.

This sequence joins TRBV7-2 and TRBJ1-2, with D possibly matching TRBD1 (6 bases). CDR3 size: 13 residues. CDR1 and CDR2 (germline): SGHTA, FQGNSA. V dropped 9 bases and J dropped 4 bases, with 15 bases sitting between them. Here the CDR3 reads CASGLEGVYGYTF. The CDR3 DNA sequence: TGTGCCAGTGGGTTAGAGGGGGTCTATGGCTACACCTTC.

As DNA, the CDR3 is TGTGCCAGCAGCTTGTTCAGGAGGGGCCATGGCTACACCTTC. It codes for CASSLFRRGHGYTF. The chain carries TRBV5-8 and TRBJ1-2; D is perhaps TRBD1 (5 bases). V lost 1 base and J 6 bases, leaving 13 bases between the germline ends. Per germline, CDR1 SGHTS and CDR2 YDEGEE. The CDR3 contains 14 residues. Using reference TRBV5-8 and TRBJ1-2 for the parts outside the CDR3, the full variable domain is EAGVTQSPTHLIKTRGQQATLRCSPISGHTSVYWYQQALGLGLQFLLWYDEGEERNRGNFPPRFSGRQFPNYSSELNVNALELEDSALYLCASSLFRRGHGYTFGSGTRLTVV.